This record looks at one T cell receptor (beta chain) sequence and its context. Its antigen is currently unknown. Other nucleotide sequences from this sample produce the same CDR3. This sample stems from a study of cytomegalovirus exposure and HLA in healthy donors. Study in general: The 500 to 850 first-cohort repertoires and the approximately 110 validation repertoires shared the same platform, a later analysis reported. Study results and limitations: Among the CMV-associated chains, a few were confirmed in vitro as specific for CMV antigens.

The table came from immunoSEQ multiplex PCR; TCRdb's copy has only in-frame clones and leaves some out. This repertoire shows roughly 250,000 clones, around nine tenths found once; its top ten account for about 3%. Germline lookup yields CDR1 SQVTM and CDR2 ANQGSEA. V shed 6 bases and J 3 bases; nucleotides not matched to a gene: 4. The length of the CDR3 is 13 residues. The V call is TRBV29-1, the J call TRBJ1-3; 8 bases are a match to TRBD1. Sequencing used PBMCs. This receptor was identified in a man between 18 and 35 years old in good health and CMV-seronegative. The CDR3 DNA sequence: TGCAGCGTCCAGGGGGCTCGTGGAAACACCATATATTTT. Its protein product is CSVQGARGNTIYF.